This TCR beta chain stems from a study of breast tumors, draining lymph nodes, adjacent tissues. The CDR3 length is 15 residues. The germline V gene has CDR1 SGDLS and CDR2 YYNGEE. Study-wide findings and caveats: Data fit most tumor T cells coming from lymph node, expanding in tumor. Luminal-like breast cancer showed significantly higher tumor–nontumor repertoire similarity than basal-like. Data only fit, rather than demonstrated, lymph node origin of most tumor T cells. Tumor TCR diversity was below lymph nodes but above nontumor tissue.

TCRdb reanalysed the multiplex PCR reads using MiXCR and keeps one entry per CDR3 protein. The table lists 70,000 or so distinct CDR3 sequences, 40% to 45% of them singletons. The sample holds many counts of this clonotype. Its specificity is unknown. The germline gene is not matched at one end of the junction; a read error may be the cause. This receptor was obtained from a female donor with breast cancer. Some clones in this sample may be carry-over from other donors' samples. The sequenced sample was breast tumor tissue. The chain links TRBV9 to TRBJ1-2, with a weak D call TRBD1 (6 bases). CDR3 nucleotides: TGTGCCAGCAGCAGTCAGGGGAGCTTAAGTCTGGGCTCCACCTTC. Translated: CASSSQGSLSLGSTF.